This T cell receptor (beta chain) originates from a study of read filtering for tumor transcriptome and immune sequencing. About the research overall: By R-ISS, stages I, II and III held 8, 16 and 7 patients. Transcriptome libraries were built from DNase-treated RNA.

In germline, CDR1 is SEHNR, CDR2 FQNEAQ (reference sequence). V was cut by 2 bases and J by 1 base, with 14 bases left in between. There are 16 residues in the CDR3. This clonotype appeared many times. The antigen is unknown. Study-level findings and limits: In IR-seq, single-read clonotypes were roughly 80% of clonotypes but 3% to 3.5% of reads.

This library used roughly 400 ng RNA and molecular barcoded adaptors spanning alpha/delta and beta/gamma chains. Using its own MiXCR run on the reads, TCRdb lists one record per CDR3 protein. The sample lists 30,000 to 35,000 distinct CDR3 sequences, less than 20% occurring once. This sequence was found in a donor over 35 with multiple myeloma. The specimen was a population of CD138-negative cells sorted from bone marrow. The rearrangement joins TRBV7-9 to TRBJ2-5; D remains ambiguous. The CDR3 coding sequence is TGTGCCAGCAGCTTACTTTATGCAGGCCGCCAAGAGACCCAGTACTTC. Translation gives CASSLLYAGRQETQYF.